This TCR beta chain comes out of a study of shared clonotypes between healthy human individuals (TCRdb year 2020). Background for the entire study: Two women and a few men aged 18 to 49 years were included in the cohort. For each donor, three plates each were used for CD4 naive and CD4 memory, two plates were used for CD8 naive, and one plate was used for CD8 memory. To estimate repertoire size and how much clonotypes are shared between individuals, the study performed deep sequencing of blood TCR repertoires from a few healthy adults. To increase sequencing depth and limit assay-specific biases, TCR repertoire library preparation and sequencing were carried out by different laboratories using diverse techniques. Each donor's leukapheresis produced roughly between about 0.9 and 9.5 billion PBMCs.

Donors were healthy HIV-negative adults with no recently reported acute infections or vaccinations. All donors were Caucasian adults living in Nashville, Tennessee, USA. CD8 memory samples were composed of magnetically selected CD45RO+ cells combined with CCR7-negative CD45RA+ effector memory (TemRA) cells. After blood collection by leukapheresis, PBMCs were isolated using Ficoll-Histopaque density gradient centrifugation and then cryopreserved in the vapor phase of liquid nitrogen. Purity and quantity of every magnetically sorted T cell population were checked by analytical flow cytometry. Genomic DNA was isolated from every sorted fraction and measured by UV absorbance on a Nanodrop 2000c. Using the deep immunoSEQ assay, multiplex PCR amplified TCR CDR3 regions from genomic DNA. For each cell subset, the extracted genomic DNA was distributed evenly across all wells of several immunoSEQ 96-well plates, and each plate served as one replicate. For sorted subsets, around 200 ng genomic DNA, equal to some 28,000 T cell genomes, was loaded into each replicate PCR. The purified libraries were quantified using a Qubit 3.0 fluorometer, sized with a Bioanalyzer 2100, and then quantified again using the KAPA Library Quantification kit. Each immunoSEQ 96-well plate was sequenced on its own single-read 150-cycle Illumina NextSeq 550 flow cell. For the original study's pipeline: Because the immunoSEQ output included only junctional sequences and no quality scores, the filtering could not be the same as the filtering used for full-length reads. Sequences were annotated with PyIR, a Python wrapper for IgBLAST v1.9, and V/J genes and CDR3 were assigned using IMGT germline references. Reads with weak V/J assignments (E-value above 1e-6), missing CDR3, stop codons, out-of-frame junctions, or ambiguous translated residues were removed. V3J clonotypes were defined as sequences sharing the same inferred V gene, J gene, and CDR3 amino acid sequence. To compute the percentage overlap between repertoires, the number of shared unique clonotypes was divided by the size of the smaller repertoire. Three approaches were used to assess repertoire richness: RTK rarefaction, the Chao1 estimator, and Recon v2.1 estimates of unobserved clonotypes. OLGA was used to compute generation probabilities for all TCRbeta clonotypes that the gDNA method yielded from a few donors. Imported from immuneACCESS, the table was reduced by TCRdb to in-frame sequences with V and J called. These copies leave out some clones; in studies compared against another copy, an unresolved V gene accounts for under half, and the cause of the remainder is not known. The DNA gave D and trimming, while V, J and clone size come from that table. Counted in this sample were approximately 100,000 clones; around 68% of them appeared once. 24% of the sample lies in the top ten.

From a lookup of the germline V gene, CDR1 and CDR2 are MDHEN and SYDVKM. The cysteine opens and the phenylalanine closes a CDR3 of 15 amino acids. Just the 45-base CDR3 DNA is kept, in frame starting at base 1. After removal of 3 bases from V and 7 bases from J, the junction retains 10 bases not matched to a gene. Concerning this clone itself: The target of this receptor is not known. Per-nucleotide qualities are absent, and no much larger clonotype sits a single base away.

Overall study outcomes, separate from this receptor: Based on pairwise subsampling, the degree of clonotype sharing among donors was expected to be affected by sequencing depth. Higher generation probabilities were observed for clonotypes shared by all four sorted-subset donors than for non-shared clonotypes. Sampling was restricted to blood, and TCR repertoires in tissues likely differ from the TCR repertoires found in blood. Rarefaction of sorted-subset datasets indicated incomplete sequencing despite the large sequencing depth. The genetic and exposure-history diversity represented was limited by the small number of donors. When four donors were compared, the shared fraction of clonotypes was around 5% for naive CD4, 3.5% to 4% for naive CD8, more than 2% for memory CD4, and 0.35% to 0.4% for memory CD8. Naive subsets generally had larger estimated clonotype richness than memory subsets.

The receptor chain draws on TRBV28 and TRBJ1-2; 8 central nucleotides agree with TRBD1. This receptor was identified in a woman in her twenties or thirties in good health. Sequencing was done on a sample of memory CD8+ T cells sorted from blood. The sample's cell subset or site label, decoded: CD45RO+ cells pooled with CCR7-negative TemRA cells. The CDR3 is CASSFSPGGAFGYTF. Here is the DNA: TGTGCCAGCAGTTTTTCCCCAGGGGGCGCATTTGGCTACACCTTC.